The 10 T cell receptor beta chains reported below all come from one sample, sequenced in a study of T cell responses to AZD1222 COVID-19 vaccine. Assay: immunoSEQ multiplex PCR; the TCRdb copy retains only in-frame clones and omits some. The sample includes 99,000 or so clones, about 91% of them seen just once. The specimen was peripheral blood, collected on day 0 of AZD1222 vaccination. These TCRs come from an adult in good health.

This clone was recorded once. The V and J genes are TRBV5-6 and TRBJ2-1; 7 bases are a match to TRBD2. The trim removed 4 bases at V and 12 bases at J, leaving 7 bases unmatched. The V gene's germline CDR1 is SGHDT and CDR2 YYEEEE. CDR3 size: 12 residues. The CDR3 is CASSKLPGGQFF. In DNA, the CDR3 is TGTGCCAGCAGCAAGTTGCCGGGAGGGCAGTTCTTC. The complete variable domain, with remaining parts taken from reference TRBV5-6 and TRBJ2-1, reads DAGVTQSPTHLIKTRGQQVTLRCSPKSGHDTVSWYQQALGQGPQFIFQYYEEEERQRGNFPDRFSGHQFPNYSSELNVNALLLGDSALYLCASSKLPGGQFFGPGTRLTVL.

The rearrangement joins TRBV7-9 to TRBJ1-1; possibly TRBD1 for D (6 bases). Germline V gives CDR1 SEHNR, CDR2 FQNEAQ (reference sequence). V was pared by 3 bases and J by 1 base, with 9 bases between. CDR3 length: 14 amino acids. CDR3 DNA: TGTGCCAGCAGCTTTGGGGGCAGGAACACTGAAGCTTTCTTT. Its translation is CASSFGGRNTEAFF.

The chain employs TRBV10-3 and TRBJ2-2; no clear D. The CDR3 totals 14 residues. With 4 bases removed from V and 5 bases from J, the gap between germline ends came to 11 bases. Germline CDR1 reads ENHRY; CDR2 reads SYGVKD. CDR3 residues: CAISGGSDTGELFF. In DNA, the CDR3 is TGTGCCATCAGTGGAGGATCAGATACCGGGGAGCTGTTTTTT.

The gene calls are TRBV9 and TRBJ2-1, with D hard to call. Germline assignment: CDR1 SGDLS and CDR2 YYNGEE. The CDR3 is 13 residues long. The germline V and J ends were trimmed by 0 bases and 2 bases, with 3 bases remaining between them. CDR3 protein: CASSVEAYNEQFF. As DNA, the CDR3 is TGTGCCAGCAGCGTAGAAGCCTACAATGAGCAGTTCTTC.

Details on this clone: Without the conserved terminal phenylalanine or tryptophan, this CDR3 likely stems from a read error. The V call is TRBV6-5, the J call TRBJ1-6, with D possibly being TRBD1 (5 bases). CDR3 size: 14 residues. Germline V CDR1 and CDR2: MNHEY, SVGAGI. Deletions cut 10 bases from V and 10 bases from J, with 20 bases between. CDR3: CATASDHRDSPLHL. The CDR3, as DNA: TGTGCCACCGCTTCGGACCATCGGGACTCACCCCTCCACCTT.

This chain connects TRBV19 to TRBJ2-1; D not resolved. Germline loops: CDR1 LNHDA, CDR2 SQIVND (reference sequence). The CDR3 has 16 residues. The ends were cut back, 1 base at V and 0 bases at J, with 10 bases in the middle. This CDR3 is CASSIGSQSSYNEQFF. The CDR3 nucleotides are TGTGCCAGTAGTATAGGTAGTCAGAGCTCCTACAATGAGCAGTTCTTC.

V is TRBV5-5 and J is TRBJ1-2; tentative D call: TRBD1 (5 bases). Germline CDR1 reads SGHKS; CDR2 reads YYEKEE (reference sequence). This CDR3 spans 14 amino acids. Trimming left V 0 bases short and J 1 base short, with 7 bases between. CDR3 residues: CASSLGDSNYGYTF. Here the CDR3 DNA reads TGTGCCAGCAGCTTGGGCGACAGTAACTATGGCTACACCTTC.

The CDR3 DNA reads TGTGCCAGCTCACAGCAGGGACAGGAAGAGCAGTACTTC. Its protein is CASSQQGQEEQYF. The genes are TRBV18 and TRBJ2-7, with 8 bases lining up with TRBD1. The V and J ends lost 4 bases and 7 bases, in that order; junction bases with no gene match: 6. This CDR3 spans 13 amino acids. Looked up from germline, CDR1 is KGHSH and CDR2 is LQKENI.

The chain carries TRBV18 and TRBJ2-1; 7 bases align to TRBD1. J gave up 8 bases and V 6 bases, and 10 bases lay outside the gene matches. Germline assignment: CDR1 KGHSH and CDR2 LQKENI. This CDR3 comprises 14 residues. CDR3 residues: CASSGLTGIHEQFF. CDR3 bases: TGTGCCAGCTCGGGTCTGACAGGGATCCATGAGCAGTTCTTC.

V and J are TRBV6-6 and TRBJ2-1; D is undetermined. The CDR3 loop spans 15 amino acids. The V end lost 6 bases, the J end lost 7 bases, and 19 bases lay between the germline ends. From germline, CDR1 is MNHNY and CDR2 SVGAGI (reference sequence). CDR3 coding DNA: TGTGCCAGCAGGGTGTGGGGTGAAGTCGCGAATGAGCAGTTCTTC. Protein sequence: CASRVWGEVANEQFF.